This is a list of T cell receptor beta chains from one sample in a study of T cells in Graves' hyperthyroidism and ophthalmopathy. Using its own MiXCR run on the multiplex PCR reads, TCRdb lists one record per CDR3 protein. This sample carries under 700,000 distinct CDR3 sequences, about 45% of them seen once, and the ten largest clones take 8.2%. Sequencing was done on a sample of peripheral blood or thyroid tissue (not recorded which). All receptors derive from a woman aged 18-29 years with Graves' hyperthyroidism. Each CDR3 is given with its conserved first and last residue. D genes are given only for firm matches. For some rows the clone size is stated as once, few or many, or as a class when expanded; others skip it.

V gene,D gene,J gene,clone size,CDR3 DNA,CDR3 protein
TRBV29-1,-,TRBJ1-5,many,TGCAGCGTCGCAGAGGGTGGGCCCCAGCATTTT,CSVAEGGPQHF
TRBV20-1,TRBD2,TRBJ2-5,-,TGCAGTGCTAGTTTACTAGCGGGAAGGGAGACCCAGTACTTC,CSASLLAGRETQYF
TRBV15,-,TRBJ2-2,-,TGTGCCACCAGCAGAGATGGTCCGGCTTGGGAGCTGTTTTTT,CATSRDGPAWELFF
TRBV7-9,-,TRBJ1-2,-,TGTGCCAGCAGCGTTGAGGTTAACTATGGCTACACCTTC,CASSVEVNYGYTF
TRBV24-1,TRBD1,TRBJ2-4,-,TGTGCCACCGCAGGGGGTAGCAAAAACATTCAGTACTTC,CATAGGSKNIQYF
TRBV10-2,TRBD1,TRBJ1-6,many,TGCGCCAGCAGAGGGGGGGCCGGACAGGGTTCACCCCTCCACTTT,CASRGGAGQGSPLHF
TRBV29-1,-,TRBJ2-7,-,TGCAGCGCAACTGACGGCTACGAGCAGTACTTC,CSATDGYEQYF
TRBV2,TRBD1,TRBJ1-5,-,TGTGCCAGCAGTCCCGGACAGGGTCGGCAGCCCCAGCATTTT,CASSPGQGRQPQHF
TRBV25-1,TRBD1,TRBJ1-6,-,TGTGCCAGCAGGGCTCAGGGGGCTCTTTCACCCCTCCACTTT,CASRAQGALSPLHF
TRBV10-3,-,TRBJ2-5,-,TGTGCCATCAGCCAAGATGGGGCTAGACAAGAGACCCAGTACTTC,CAISQDGARQETQYF
TRBV7-9,TRBD1,TRBJ1-1,many,TGTGCCAGCAGCTTAGAGGACAGGGTAGCTGAAGCTTTCTTT,CASSLEDRVAEAFF
TRBV10-2,-,TRBJ1-2,-,TGCGCCAGCAGTGAGTATGGGGGTTCGTCCGGCTACACCTTC,CASSEYGGSSGYTF
TRBV7-6,-,TRBJ2-7,few,TGTGCCAGCAGCAGGGCGGACTACGAGCAGTACTTC,CASSRADYEQYF
TRBV7-2,-,TRBJ1-2,many,TGTGCCAGCAGCCCTCAGGAGGCCCGGAATGGCTACACCTTC,CASSPQEARNGYTF
TRBV20-1,TRBD2,TRBJ2-5,-,TGCAGTGCTAGTAGTCAGGGGGCTAGCGGGAGTATGTTTGAGACCCAGTACTTC,CSASSQGASGSMFETQYF
TRBV20-1,-,TRBJ1-5,-,TGCAGTGCTAGAGGGTATGGGGGAACCAATCAGCCCCAGCATTTT,CSARGYGGTNQPQHF
TRBV7-9,-,TRBJ1-1,many,TGTGCCAGCAGCTTGGAGGCACTTTACACTGAAGCTTTCTTT,CASSLEALYTEAFF
TRBV29-1,-,TRBJ2-7,many,TGCAGCGTTGAACTGGCTACCCGCGAGCAGTACTTC,CSVELATREQYF
TRBV11-2,-,TRBJ1-1,-,TGTGCCAGCAGCCGCGGGACCGAATTGAACACTGAAGCTTTCTTT,CASSRGTELNTEAFF
TRBV7-2,-,TRBJ1-2,-,TGTGCCAGCAGCTTGGGGACCGAGGTGAACTATGGCTACACCTTC,CASSLGTEVNYGYTF
TRBV11-3,TRBD2,TRBJ2-5,once,TGTGCCAGCAGCCAAACTAGCGGAGGGGAGGGGACCCAGTACTTC,CASSQTSGGEGTQYF
TRBV7-2,-,TRBJ1-5,-,TGTGCCAGCAGCTGGACAACGGATAGCAATCAGCCCCAGCATTTT,CASSWTTDSNQPQHF
TRBV25-1,-,TRBJ1-5,-,TGTGCCAGCAGTGCTATCCCGACCGGGGCGTATCAGCCCCAGCATTTT,CASSAIPTGAYQPQHF
TRBV29-1,-,TRBJ2-7,many,TGCAGCGTTGCTGGCGGGGTCTCCTACGAGCAGTACTTC,CSVAGGVSYEQYF
TRBV4-1,-,TRBJ2-7,few,TGCGCCAGCAGCCAAGAATCAGCCGGCTACGAGCAGTACTTC,CASSQESAGYEQYF
TRBV11-2,-,TRBJ1-2,many,TGTGCCAGCAGTCAGACAGAGAGCTATGGCTACACCTTC,CASSQTESYGYTF
TRBV7-6,TRBD2,TRBJ2-5,few,TGTGCCAGCAGCCAAGACCGGGACTACGGGCAGTACTTC,CASSQDRDYGQYF
TRBV2,-,TRBJ1-1,-,TGTGCCAGCAGTGACAGGGCAGCTTCGATCCGCAACACTGAAGCTTTCTTT,CASSDRAASIRNTEAFF
TRBV7-9,-,TRBJ2-7,-,TGTGCCAGCAGCCAAACGCCTTTCTACGAGCAGTACTTC,CASSQTPFYEQYF
TRBV29-1,TRBD1,TRBJ2-3,-,TGCAGCGGGGACAGGGGCTCTAGCACAGATACGCAGTATTTT,CSGDRGSSTDTQYF
TRBV20-1,-,TRBJ2-7,few,TGCAGTGTTGACAGGCCTTCCTACGAGCAGTACTTC,CSVDRPSYEQYF
TRBV15,-,TRBJ1-6,-,TGTGCCACCAGCAGAGATGGGATCCCAGATTCACCCCTCCACTTT,CATSRDGIPDSPLHF
TRBV20-1,-,TRBJ1-4,few,TGCAGTGCTAGAAAGGGTTATAGTGAAAAACTGTTTTTT,CSARKGYSEKLFF
TRBV25-1,-,TRBJ1-4,many,TGTGCCAGCAGTGAATTCTTGGAGGGGGAAAAACTGTTTTTT,CASSEFLEGEKLFF
TRBV10-3,TRBD1,TRBJ1-1,-,TGTGCCATCAGCCCGACAGGGGGCCGATCTTTCTTT,CAISPTGGRSFF
TRBV7-2,-,TRBJ1-2,-,TGTGCCAGCTCACCCGGGGGTTCCGACGTCGGGACCTTC,CASSPGGSDVGTF
TRBV7-9,TRBD1,TRBJ1-6,few,TGTGCCAGCAGCTTAAGTAGGACAGGGGGATATAATTCACCCCTCCACTTT,CASSLSRTGGYNSPLHF
TRBV7-8,TRBD1,TRBJ1-6,once,TGTGCCAGCAGTCCCGGACAGGGCGAAATCCTCAACTTT,CASSPGQGEILNF
TRBV11-1,-,TRBJ2-7,-,TGTGCCAGCAGCTTAGGTGGCGGAACGGGCTACGAGCAGTACTTC,CASSLGGGTGYEQYF
TRBV5-1,-,TRBJ1-2,-,TGCGCCAGCAGCTTAAGCTATGGAGCATCAAGAATCTATGGCTACACCTTC,CASSLSYGASRIYGYTF
TRBV29-1,TRBD1,TRBJ2-5,-,TGCAGCACCTGGTTTAGCAGGACAGGGCAAGAGACCCAGTACTTC,CSTWFSRTGQETQYF
TRBV29-1,-,TRBJ1-1,many,TGCAGCGTTGAAGATCCGAATGGTGAAGCTTTCTTT,CSVEDPNGEAFF
TRBV24-1,-,TRBJ1-2,many,TGTGCCACCAGTGACGGAACGTGGGGCTACACCTTC,CATSDGTWGYTF
TRBV6-9,-,TRBJ2-7,few,TGCGCCAGCAGCCAAGAAGGGGACCTACGTGCCGGCGAGCAGTACTTC,CASSQEGDLRAGEQYF
TRBV25-1,-,TRBJ1-4,-,TGTGCCAGCTCACCATCGGCAGTCGAAAAACTGTTTTTT,CASSPSAVEKLFF
TRBV7-9,TRBD1,TRBJ1-2,few,TGTGCCAGCAGCTTAGCCGGGACAGGGTATGACACCTTC,CASSLAGTGYDTF
TRBV20-1,-,TRBJ1-1,few,TGCAGTGCTCTAGACGGGCCTGAGTTCGCTGAAGCTTTCTTT,CSALDGPEFAEAFF
TRBV20-1,-,TRBJ1-1,few,TGCAGTGCCAAGAGGGACACCTCGAACACTGAAGCTTTCTTT,CSAKRDTSNTEAFF
TRBV15,-,TRBJ2-5,once,TGTGCCACCAGCAGCTCCGGACCGGTACAAGAGACCCAGTACTTC,CATSSSGPVQETQYF
TRBV20-1,-,TRBJ1-6,-,TGCAGTGCATACGGGACTGCAAATTCACCCCTCCACTTT,CSAYGTANSPLHF
TRBV29-1,TRBD1,TRBJ2-7,-,TGCAGCGTGGAAGGACAGGCGATCTACGAGCAGTACTTC,CSVEGQAIYEQYF
TRBV20-1,-,TRBJ1-6,-,TGCAGTGCTAGGGCAGGGGCCACCTATAATTCACCCCTCCACTTT,CSARAGATYNSPLHF
TRBV10-3,TRBD2,TRBJ2-2,many,TGTGCCATCAGTGGGGCCGGAGCGGGAGTTAACACCGGGGAGCTGTTTTTT,CAISGAGAGVNTGELFF
TRBV7-9,-,TRBJ2-7,once,TGTGCCAGCGGTGCCCTAGTGGCCTCCTACGAGCAGTACTTC,CASGALVASYEQYF
TRBV29-1,-,TRBJ1-3,-,TGCAGCGTTGAGGTCAGGGGCGAAAACACCATATATTTT,CSVEVRGENTIYF